This entry lists 14 T cell receptor beta chains sequenced from one sample in a study of blood T cell repertoires in COVID-19. Produced via immunoSEQ multiplex PCR; TCRdb's table is partial and in-frame only. The sample includes about 190,000 clones, around 87% of them seen just once. The sample consisted of peripheral blood. Receptors were obtained from a woman aged 18-35 years who had recovered from COVID-19.

This chain connects TRBV5-1 to TRBJ2-3; D possibly corresponds to TRBD2 (6 bases). CDR3 size: 19 residues. Trimming took off 0 bases at V and 1 base at J, with 21 bases between the two ends. CDR1 SGHRS and CDR2 YFSETQ come from the germline V gene. The CDR3 sequence: CASSLEGNRLVFGTDTQYF. The CDR3 DNA follows: TGCGCCAGCAGCTTGGAGGGGAATCGACTAGTATTCGGCACAGATACGCAGTATTTT.

The chain employs TRBV5-1 and TRBJ2-4; 9 positions agree with TRBD2. Germline assignment: CDR1 SGHRS and CDR2 YFSETQ. Trimming cost V 3 bases and J 1 base; bases outside gene matches: 17. The length of the CDR3 is 20 residues. This CDR3 reads CASSSGPPRTGTSAKNIQYF. The CDR3 DNA sequence: TGCGCCAGCAGCTCGGGACCGCCTCGTACCGGGACTAGCGCCAAAAACATTCAGTACTTC.

The chain uses TRBV18 and TRBJ1-5; maybe TRBD1 (5 bases). Germline CDR1 is KGHSH and CDR2 is LQKENI. CDR3 length: 14 residues. The V end lost 5 bases, the J end lost 7 bases, and 15 bases lay between the germline ends. CDR3 nucleotide sequence: TGTGCCAGCTCAGTTGGCGCAGGGTACCAGCCCCAGCATTTT. This sequence encodes CASSVGAGYQPQHF.

The chain has TRBV5-1 and TRBJ2-1; TRBD1 agrees at 9 bases. The trim removed 5 bases at V and 3 bases at J, leaving 9 bases unmatched. The length of the CDR3 is 16 residues. Germline V gene lookup returns CDR1 SGHRS and CDR2 YFSETQ. The CDR3 DNA sequence: TGCGCCAGCAGTTTTTCCGGGACAGGGAACTACAATGAGCAGTTCTTC. It specifies CASSFSGTGNYNEQFF.

V is TRBV6-5 and J is TRBJ2-5; D unresolved. The germline gives CDR1 MNHEY, CDR2 SVGAGI. Trimming shortened V by 0 bases and J by 2 bases, and 7 bases separated the two germline ends. The CDR3 has 14 residues. CDR3 sequence: CASSYSNGQETQYF. The DNA of the CDR3 is TGTGCCAGCAGTTACTCGAACGGGCAAGAGACCCAGTACTTC.

V gene TRBV7-2 combines with J gene TRBJ1-1, with TRBD1 matching 7 bases. This CDR3 contains 14 residues. Per the germline V gene, CDR1 is SGHTA and CDR2 is FQGNSA. Trimming removed 7 bases from V and 3 bases from J; junction bases left unmatched: 8. The CDR3 nucleotides read TGTGCCAGCATCTGGAAAGGGGGCTACACTGAAGCTTTCTTT. Translating it yields CASIWKGGYTEAFF.

The chain links TRBV11-3 to TRBJ2-3; TRBD2 aligns across 9 bases. The ends lost 5 bases at V and 5 bases at J; junction bases unmatched: 5. Germline V lookup: CDR1 SGHNT, CDR2 YENEEA. The CDR3 contains 14 residues. The CDR3 reads CASSHSGSLDTQYF. The CDR3 DNA reads as TGTGCCAGCAGCCATAGCGGGAGTTTAGATACGCAGTATTTT.

The gene calls are TRBV18 and TRBJ1-2; 9 bases match TRBD1. Per the germline V gene, CDR1 is KGHSH and CDR2 is LQKENI. This CDR3 region has 16 residues. V shed 1 base and J 2 bases; nucleotides not matched to a gene: 5. The chain's CDR3 is CASSPQQGATNYGYTF. CDR3 in DNA: TGTGCCAGCTCACCACAACAGGGGGCAACGAACTATGGCTACACCTTC.

This clone was detected a few times. V usage is TRBV29-1 and J usage is TRBJ1-2, with 11 bases lining up with TRBD1. The CDR3 runs to 17 residues. From germline, CDR1 is SQVTM and CDR2 ANQGSEA. The J segment lost 10 bases and the V segment lost 3 bases, leaving 19 bases of the junction unmatched. CDR3 sequence reads: CSVDIRGGGQGAFVYTF. The CDR3 DNA reads as TGCAGCGTTGATATTAGAGGCGGTGGACAGGGGGCTTTTGTCTACACCTTC.

The J gene is TRBJ1-1, the V gene TRBV7-9; the D gene is possibly TRBD1 (5 bases). The germline CDR1 and CDR2 sequences are SEHNR and FQNEAQ (reference sequence). Between the trimmed V and J ends, which lost 1 base and 6 bases, there was a span of 12 bases. The CDR3 is 14 amino acids. The CDR3 nucleotides are TGTGCCAGCAGCTTAGGCTCAGGGTTGCCTGAAGCTTTCTTT. Translated: CASSLGSGLPEAFF.

This clone was counted once. This chain links TRBV4-3 with TRBJ1-2; D may be TRBD1 (5 bases). V dropped 4 bases and J dropped 5 bases, with 17 bases sitting between them. The CDR3 contains 15 residues. Germline assignment: CDR1 LGHNA and CDR2 YSLEER. CDR3 protein: CASSPLGGGAYGYTF. For the CDR3, the DNA is TGCGCCAGCAGCCCGCTGGGGGGAGGGGCGTATGGCTACACCTTC.

V and J are TRBV5-1 and TRBJ1-3, with TRBD1 matching 10 bases. CDR3 length: 16 amino acids. Losses at the gene ends were 0 bases for V and 2 bases for J; bases not matched to a gene: 2. CDR1 SGHRS and CDR2 YFSETQ come from the germline V gene. The CDR3 loop is CASSLGGQGTGNTIYF. In DNA form, the CDR3 reads TGCGCCAGCAGCTTGGGGGGACAGGGGACTGGAAACACCATATATTTT.

The rearrangement joins TRBV6-5 to TRBJ2-4; the match to TRBD1 covers 9 bases. Germline CDR1 and CDR2: MNHEY and SVGAGI. The CDR3 consists of 14 residues. The ends lost 5 bases at V and 7 bases at J; junction bases unmatched: 6. As DNA, the CDR3 is TGTGCCAGCAGTAAGGACAGGGGAGTGAACATTCAGTACTTC. As protein: CASSKDRGVNIQYF.

This clone was detected a few times. The chain joins TRBV9 to TRBJ1-5, with D possibly being TRBD1 (5 bases). Trimming removed 7 bases from V and 6 bases from J, with 11 bases in between. The CDR3 is made up of 12 amino acids. Germline V gene data show CDR1 as SGDLS and CDR2 as YYNGEE. The CDR3 spells CASGGEIQPQHF. The DNA for the CDR3 is TGTGCCAGCGGGGGGGAAATTCAGCCCCAGCATTTT.